The entry below gives a single T cell receptor beta chain sequence along with its context. Its cognate antigen is unknown. This record comes from a study of CD8 T cells in ankylosing spondylitis. Whole-study findings and limits: From matched ankylosing spondylitis synovial fluid, disease-linked clones were reportedly recovered at significantly enriched levels. What seemed typical of ankylosing spondylitis blood was a TCR beta motif built from roughly eight highly homologous variants. Past studies reported some motif variants in reactive arthritis synovial fluid and blood.

TCR beta libraries were made by quantitative 5'-RACE with molecular barcodes. MiXCR, run by TCRdb on the 5' RACE reads, gives a single entry per CDR3 protein. Of some 840,000 distinct CDR3 sequences listed, 10% to 15% are singletons. The CDR3 is made up of 12 amino acids. Per the germline V gene, CDR1 is MDHEN and CDR2 is SYDVKM. The V segment lost 6 bases and the J segment 9 bases; nucleotides outside the gene matches: 5. The genes are TRBV28 and TRBJ2-1, with 7 nucleotides matching TRBD2. Sequences were obtained from blood, either unsorted or a sorted T cell fraction (not recorded which). This sequence was found in a male donor with ankylosing spondylitis. The chain's CDR3 is CASRGGVLEQFF. CDR3 in DNA: TGTGCCAGCAGGGGAGGGGTTCTTGAGCAGTTCTTC. Combining the CDR3 with reference TRBV28 and TRBJ2-1 gives the whole variable domain DVKVTQSSRYLVKRTGEKVFLECVQDMDHENMFWYRQDPGLGLRLIYFSYDVKMKEKGDIPEGYSVSREKKERFSLILESASTNQTSMYLCASRGGVLEQFFGPGTRLTVL.